The 19 T cell receptor beta chains below were found in one sample sequenced in a study of T cell responses to AZD1222 COVID-19 vaccine. Sequencing used immunoSEQ multiplex PCR; TCRdb keeps in-frame clones, though not all of them. There are approximately 190,000 clones in the sample; around 92% occur only once, and roughly 1.4% lies in the top ten. This material consisted of peripheral blood, taken on day 0 of AZD1222 vaccination. The receptors derive from an adult in good health.

This rearrangement joins TRBV3-1 (or the pseudogene TRBV3-2) to TRBJ2-3, with a weak D call TRBD1 (5 bases). Germline assignment: CDR1 LGHDT and CDR2 YNNKEL (reference sequence). The CDR3 spans 15 residues. Trimming stripped 1 base from V and 3 bases from J, with 11 bases between. CDR3 loop: CASSQGGFETDTQYF. Written as DNA, the CDR3 is TGTGCCAGCAGCCAAGGGGGCTTTGAGACAGATACGCAGTATTTT.

The chain links TRBV4-2 to TRBJ2-1, with 10 bases lining up with TRBD2. Germline-derived CDR1 and CDR2 are LGHNA and YNFKEQ. The CDR3 runs to 17 residues. With 4 bases clipped from V and 0 bases from J, the junction kept 6 bases outside the gene matches. CDR3 nucleotides: TGTGCCAGCAGCCCTTTCCAGCGGGGGGGCTCCTACAATGAGCAGTTCTTC. Encoded protein: CASSPFQRGGSYNEQFF.

The V and J genes are TRBV10-3 and TRBJ1-6, with TRBD1 as a possible D gene (6 bases). This CDR3 comprises 13 residues. Trimming shortened V by 11 bases and J by 10 bases, and 18 bases separated the two germline ends. Germline V CDR1 and CDR2: ENHRY, SYGVKD. CDR3: CASVGGLGSPLHF. CDR3 in DNA: TGTGCCTCCGTTGGGGGCCTAGGGTCACCCCTCCACTTT.

The chain uses TRBV20-1 and TRBJ1-2; no reliable D call. This CDR3 has 11 amino acids. Germline CDR1 is DFQATT and CDR2 is SNEGSKA (reference sequence). V was shortened by 5 bases and J by 7 bases, with 11 bases between the two germline ends. The CDR3 spells CSAGGLGGYTF. The CDR3 nucleotides read TGCAGTGCTGGAGGGTTAGGTGGCTACACCTTC.

The J gene is TRBJ1-3, the V gene TRBV9; 8 nucleotides align to TRBD1. CDR3 length equals 15 residues. Germline CDR1 reads SGDLS; CDR2 reads YYNGEE. Unmatched junction bases numbered 5, after V lost 2 bases and J lost 4 bases. In nucleotides, the CDR3 is TGTGCCAGCAGCGTCGGACAGGGAACAGGAAACACCATATATTTT. It encodes CASSVGQGTGNTIYF.

This clone has just one count. The chain combines TRBV19 with TRBJ1-2; no definite D call. Germline V gene sequence: CDR1 LNHDA, CDR2 SQIVND (reference sequence). With 7 bases removed from V and 9 bases from J, the gap between germline ends came to 15 bases. The CDR3 is 12 residues long. CDR3 nucleotide sequence: TGTGCCAGTACCTCCGACACGTTCAGCTACACCTTC. Amino acids: CASTSDTFSYTF.

This clone has only one observation. This chain joins TRBV18 and TRBJ1-1; 7 bases are shared with TRBD1. The junction had 9 bases not matched to a gene; V was cut back by 5 bases and J by 0 bases. CDR1 KGHSH and CDR2 LQKENI come from the germline V gene. CDR3 size: 16 residues. The CDR3 region is CASSARDRSLNTEAFF. The CDR3 coding sequence is TGTGCCAGCTCAGCCCGGGACAGAAGTTTGAACACTGAAGCTTTCTTT.

The chain uses TRBV2 and TRBJ1-3, with 7 bases matching TRBD1. The V gene's germline CDR1 is SNHLY and CDR2 FYNNEI. Unmatched junction bases numbered 8, after V lost 3 bases and J lost 3 bases. The CDR3 has 16 residues. CDR3 protein: CASSERSRTGGNTIYF. In nucleotides, the CDR3 is TGTGCCAGCAGTGAGAGGTCCCGGACAGGTGGAAACACCATATATTTT.

This clone has only a few counts. The chain recombines TRBV19 with TRBJ2-7, with D unresolved. The CDR3 contains 13 residues. The germline V gene encodes CDR1 LNHDA and CDR2 SQIVND (reference sequence). Trimming removed 5 bases at V and 6 bases at J, with 14 bases between. The CDR3, as DNA: TGTGCCAGTAGTTCGCAAAACACGGGCGAGCAGTACTTC. Encoded protein: CASSSQNTGEQYF.

The V call is TRBV29-1, the J call TRBJ1-3, with 8 bases aligning to TRBD1. CDR3 length: 16 amino acids. J was trimmed by 2 bases and V by 7 bases; bases with no gene match: 13. CDR1 is SQVTM, CDR2 ANQGSEA, per germline. The CDR3 reads CSAAEQGGWAGNTIYF. The CDR3 region has the DNA TGCAGCGCCGCAGAACAGGGGGGATGGGCTGGAAACACCATATATTTT.

This clone was recorded once. This chain joins TRBV29-1 and TRBJ1-2, with 8 bases fitting TRBD1. Germline V gene lookup returns CDR1 SQVTM and CDR2 ANQGSEA. V trimming: 5 bases; J trimming: 8 bases; junction bases outside the gene matches: 7. This CDR3 region has 12 residues. CDR3 in amino acids: CSVSQGAWGYTF. The CDR3 region has the DNA TGCAGCGTTAGCCAGGGGGCGTGGGGCTACACCTTC.

Only one count was recorded for this clone. This chain links TRBV28 with TRBJ1-2; D is uncertain. Germline CDR1 reads MDHEN; CDR2 reads SYDVKM. The V gene lost 5 bases and the J gene lost 4 bases, with 17 bases spanning the gap. There are 15 residues in the CDR3. The CDR3 loop reads CASSRQRGGSYGYTF. CDR3 nucleotides: TGTGCCAGCAGTCGGCAACGGGGAGGCTCCTATGGCTACACCTTC.

This chain connects TRBV7-2 to TRBJ2-7, with TRBD1 matching over 11 bases. This CDR3 contains 15 residues. The germline gives CDR1 SGHTA, CDR2 FQGNSA. J was trimmed by 9 bases and V by 5 bases; bases with no gene match: 12. CDR3 amino acids: CASSPQGQGVGGQYF. As DNA, the CDR3 is TGTGCCAGCAGCCCCCAGGGACAGGGGGTCGGGGGGCAGTACTTC.

This chain joins TRBV7-3 and TRBJ1-6, with TRBD1 identical over 10 bases. Germline lookup yields CDR1 SGHTA and CDR2 FQGTGA. This CDR3 is 14 amino acids long. The J segment lost 7 bases and the V segment lost 4 bases, leaving 1 base of the junction unmatched. CDR3 loop: CASSSDRGNSPLHF. CDR3 nucleotide sequence: TGTGCCAGCAGCTCGGACAGGGGGAATTCACCCCTCCACTTT.

V is TRBV6-5 and J is TRBJ1-6; no clear D. Germline V gene sequence: CDR1 MNHEY, CDR2 SVGAGI. The CDR3 runs 12 residues. The ends were cut back, 2 bases at V and 14 bases at J, with 10 bases in the middle. The CDR3 here is CASSYVGSTLHF. The CDR3, as DNA: TGTGCCAGCAGTTACGTTGGTAGCACCCTCCACTTT.

The count of this clone is one. This rearrangement joins TRBV9 to TRBJ1-5; tentatively, D is TRBD1 (5 bases). The CDR3 has 17 amino acids. The V and J ends lost 1 base and 0 bases respectively, with 14 bases between them. In germline, CDR1 is SGDLS, CDR2 YYNGEE. The CDR3, as DNA: TGTGCCAGCAGCGTACACCCTCAGGGAGATAGCAATCAGCCCCAGCATTTT. Encoded protein: CASSVHPQGDSNQPQHF.

This chain connects TRBV6-1 to TRBJ2-1; 7 nucleotides line up with TRBD1. CDR3 length: 16 residues. Trimming cost V 2 bases and J 4 bases; bases outside gene matches: 8. CDR1 is MNHNS and CDR2 is SASEGT in the germline V gene. The CDR3, as DNA: TGTGCCAGCAGTGAATTACAGGGGATACTTTACAATGAGCAGTTCTTC. This encodes CASSELQGILYNEQFF.

For the CDR3, the DNA is TGTGCCAGCAGCGTAGCTACCGGGCTCACCGGGGAGCTGTTTTTT. It codes for CASSVATGLTGELFF. The chain is built from TRBV9 and TRBJ2-2; D is uncertain. From germline, CDR1 is SGDLS and CDR2 YYNGEE. The CDR3 spans 15 residues. V gave up 0 bases and J gave up 4 bases, with 10 bases separating them.

The chain uses TRBV7-9 and TRBJ1-3; possible D gene TRBD1, 6 bases. The germline V gene encodes CDR1 SEHNR and CDR2 FQNEAQ (reference sequence). Trimming shortened V by 7 bases and J by 0 bases, and 13 bases separated the two germline ends. This CDR3 contains 15 residues. CDR3 DNA sequence: TGTGCCAGCACCCTGGACAGAGTCTCTGGAAACACCATATATTTT. Amino acid sequence: CASTLDRVSGNTIYF.